This record covers a single T cell receptor beta chain. Its specificity is not known. Naive CD8 isolation took CD45RO-negative cells positively selected for CCR7 and excluded terminally differentiated effector memory CD45RA+ cells. Clones were read by immunoSEQ multiplex PCR, and TCRdb kept only the in-frame ones, dropping some. This sample carries about 2,100,000 clones, 85% to 95% of them seen once, and the ten largest clones take roughly 1.7%. This record belongs to a study of shared clonotypes between healthy human individuals. Findings and limits, study-wide: Blood alone was sampled, and tissue repertoires likely differ.

V was trimmed by 2 bases and J by 8 bases, leaving 12 bases between them. There are 13 residues in the CDR3. CDR1 and CDR2 from the germline V gene are MNHEY and SVGAGI. The chain combines TRBV6-5 with TRBJ1-2; no reliable D call. The sequencing sample was made of naive CD8+ T cells from PBMCs. The receptor was isolated from a man younger than 35 in good health. Some clones in this sample may be carry-over from other donors' samples. The DNA of the CDR3 is TGTGCCAGCAGTTACGGCCCGGCGGGGGGCTACACCTTC. Residues: CASSYGPAGGYTF.